The clone carrying this T cell receptor (beta chain) has just one count. The antigen is unknown. This sample stems from a study of cytomegalovirus exposure and HLA in healthy donors. Study-wide points: In the roughly 120 validation repertoires, a later analysis found that first-cohort TCR clusters tended to co-occur.

The method was immunoSEQ multiplex PCR; TCRdb's version includes in-frame clones alone and lacks a portion of them. The data hold 150,000 to 200,000 clones, with roughly 96% observed a single time. After removal of 5 bases from V and 5 bases from J, the junction contained 4 bases not matched to a gene. This CDR3 is built from 15 residues. The germline gives CDR1 MNHEY, CDR2 SMNVEV (reference sequence). The sample taken for sequencing was PBMCs. The chain has TRBV27 and TRBJ2-1; 12 bases fit TRBD2. The receptor comes from a woman younger than 35 in good health and CMV-seronegative. DNA for the CDR3: TGTGCCAGCAGTCTAGCGGGGGGGCCCGACAATGAGCAGTTCTTC. It is translated as CASSLAGGPDNEQFF.